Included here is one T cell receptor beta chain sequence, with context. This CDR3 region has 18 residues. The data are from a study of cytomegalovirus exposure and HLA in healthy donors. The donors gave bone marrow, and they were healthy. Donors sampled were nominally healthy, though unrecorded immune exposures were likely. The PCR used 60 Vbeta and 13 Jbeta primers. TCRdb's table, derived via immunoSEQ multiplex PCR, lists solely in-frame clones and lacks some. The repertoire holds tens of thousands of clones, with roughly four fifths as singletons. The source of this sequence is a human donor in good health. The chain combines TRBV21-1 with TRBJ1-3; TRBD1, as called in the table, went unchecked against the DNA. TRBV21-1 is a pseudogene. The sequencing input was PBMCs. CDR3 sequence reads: CASSKVPGQGLGGNTIYF. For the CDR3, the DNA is TGTGCCAGCAGCAAAGTCCCGGGACAGGGTTTGGGAGGAAACACCATATATTTT.